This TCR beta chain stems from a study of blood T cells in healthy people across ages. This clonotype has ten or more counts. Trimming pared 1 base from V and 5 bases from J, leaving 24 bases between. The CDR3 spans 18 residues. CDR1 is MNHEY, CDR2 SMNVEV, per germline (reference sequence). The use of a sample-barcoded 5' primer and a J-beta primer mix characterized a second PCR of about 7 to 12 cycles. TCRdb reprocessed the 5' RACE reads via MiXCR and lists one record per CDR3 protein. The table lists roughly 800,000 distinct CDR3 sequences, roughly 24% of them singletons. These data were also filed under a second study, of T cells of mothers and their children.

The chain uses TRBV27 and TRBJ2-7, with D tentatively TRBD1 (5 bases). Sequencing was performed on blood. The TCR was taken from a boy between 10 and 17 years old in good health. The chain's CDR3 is CASSLYPSRSGLGHEQYF. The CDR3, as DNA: TGTGCCAGCAGTTTATACCCCTCGCGAAGTGGGCTGGGGCACGAGCAGTACTTC.